Listed below are T cell receptor beta chains from one sample, sequenced in a study of T cell repertoires in cytomegalovirus infection. Their antigens remain unidentified. MiXCR, run by TCRdb on the reads, gives a single entry per CDR3 protein. The sample includes about 63,000 distinct CDR3 sequences, around 20% of them seen just once. Sample: CD8+ T cells from cultured PBMCs, taken from culture after CMV antigen stimulation. All receptors come from a human donor in good health (CMV status not recorded). Some clones in this sample may be carry-over from other donors' samples. The CDR3 runs from the conserved cysteine through the conserved F or W. The D gene is left open where the match is weak. Rows may omit the clone size; those that give it use once, few, many or a size class.

j_call clone_size v_call d_call cdr3_nt cdr3_aa
TRBJ1-1 few TRBV12-3/TRBV12-4 - TGTGCCAGCAGTCCCGGTTCCTCCCCAATGAACACTGAAGCTTTCTTT CASSPGSSPMNTEAFF
TRBJ2-7 - TRBV6-2/TRBV6-3 - TGTGCCAGCAGTTACGATCGGGACGCCTTCACTCTCTTC CASSYDRDAFTLF
TRBJ2-7 few TRBV20-1 - TGCAGTGCTAGTCCCCCACAGGTTCTATACGAGCAGTACTTC CSASPPQVLYEQYF
TRBJ2-7 few TRBV7-9 TRBD1 TGTGCCAGCAGCTCTTGGACAGGGGGTATGTACGAGCAGTACTTC CASSSWTGGMYEQYF
TRBJ1-2 few TRBV10-3 - TGTGCCATCAGTGAGTCTAGGGAATATGGCTACACCTTC CAISESREYGYTF
TRBJ1-1 few TRBV19 - TGTGCCAGTAGTATATCCCGGAACACTGAAGCTTTCTTT CASSISRNTEAFF
TRBJ1-1 few TRBV6-2/TRBV6-3 TRBD1 TGTGCCAGCAGCAGACAGGGTAGGGAAACTGAAGCTTTCTTT CASSRQGRETEAFF
TRBJ2-7 few TRBV7-6 - TGTGCCAGCAGCTTATTAGCAGGGAACGAGCAGTACTTC CASSLLAGNEQYF
TRBJ2-7 - TRBV10-3 - TGTGCCATCAGCGAAGCAGCCCGTTACTACGAGCAGTACTTC CAISEAARYYEQYF
TRBJ2-6 few TRBV15 TRBD1 TGTGCCACCAGCCGAAGGACAGGGGGATCCCCCTCTGGGGCCAACGTCCTGACTTTC CATSRRTGGSPSGANVLTF
TRBJ1-1 few TRBV29-1 - TGCAGCGTTGTGGTTATGAACACTGAAGCTTTCTTT CSVVVMNTEAFF
TRBJ2-7 few TRBV12-3/TRBV12-4 TRBD2 TGTGCCAGCAGCCCTAGCGGGTTCCACGAGCAGTACTTC CASSPSGFHEQYF
TRBJ2-7 few TRBV6-5 TRBD1 TGTGCCACGGCCAACCGGGACAGGGTCTCCTACGAGCAGTACTTC CATANRDRVSYEQYF
TRBJ2-7 few TRBV27 - TGTGCCAGCAGCCTTGCCGGGGGAAAAAAGACGGGCGAGCAGTACTTC CASSLAGGKKTGEQYF
TRBJ1-1 - TRBV12-3/TRBV12-4 - TGTGCCAGCAGTGAATCGGGGAACACTGAAGCTTTCTTT CASSESGNTEAFF
TRBJ1-5 few TRBV7-2 - TGTGCCAGCAGCTTAGCTGGGGTTGGACAGCCCCAGCATTTT CASSLAGVGQPQHF
TRBJ2-1 few TRBV12-5 TRBD2 TGTGCTAGTGGTTTGGTACTTAGCGGGAGCGGCTACAATGAGCAGTTCTTC CASGLVLSGSGYNEQFF
TRBJ2-3 - TRBV9 - TGTGCCAGCAGCGTAGATGGGGGCACAGATACGCAGTATTTT CASSVDGGTDTQYF
TRBJ1-2 few TRBV9 TRBD1 TGTGCCAGCAGCCAGGGACAGTCCTATGGCTACACCTTC CASSQGQSYGYTF
TRBJ1-2 few TRBV4-1 TRBD1 TGCGCCAGCAGCCATAGTAGACAGGGAGGCGGTGGCTACACCTTC CASSHSRQGGGGYTF
TRBJ1-1 many TRBV5-6 - TGTGCCAGCAGCCTGGAACTGACGGCTAACACTGAAGCTTTCTTT CASSLELTANTEAFF
TRBJ2-6 few TRBV12-3/TRBV12-4 - TGTGCCAGCAGTTTTTGGGGAAAAGAAGCCAACGTCCTGACTTTC CASSFWGKEANVLTF
TRBJ2-1 few TRBV9 - TGTGCCAGCAGCGCCTCCTTACTTTCCTCCTACAATGAGCAGTTCTTC CASSASLLSSYNEQFF
TRBJ2-7 - TRBV7-2 TRBD1 TGTGCCAGCAGCTTAGAAGCAGGGGGCTACCTCTACGAGCAGTACTTC CASSLEAGGYLYEQYF
TRBJ2-3 once TRBV6-2/TRBV6-3 - TGTGCCAGCAGTTACCTAGGACAGTCAGATACGCAGTATTTT CASSYLGQSDTQYF
TRBJ2-1 - TRBV7-2 - TGTGCCAGCAGCTTCAAGTACAATGAGCAGTTCTTC CASSFKYNEQFF
TRBJ1-2 - TRBV7-9 TRBD1 TGTGCCAGCAGCGCCGACAGGGAAGGCTACACCTTC CASSADREGYTF
TRBJ2-3 - TRBV7-6 - TGTGCCAGCAGCAAACAGCCTGATACGCAGTATTTT CASSKQPDTQYF
TRBJ2-1 - TRBV5-4 - TGTGCCAGCAGCTTTAATGGGGGTGACAATGAGCAGTTCTTC CASSFNGGDNEQFF
TRBJ1-1 - TRBV6-2/TRBV6-3 - TGTGCCAGCAGTTACAGGGGTCGGGAGGACACTGAAGCTTTCTTT CASSYRGREDTEAFF
TRBJ1-4 few TRBV4-1 - TGCGCCAGCAGCCAAGAGGGGGGGTCAACTAATGAAAAACTGTTTTTT CASSQEGGSTNEKLFF
TRBJ1-1 - TRBV12-3/TRBV12-4 - TGTGCCAGCAGTCCCTCTGCGGTGCTAGGAGGGTTGAACACTGAAGCTTTCTTT CASSPSAVLGGLNTEAFF
TRBJ2-7 few TRBV29-1 - TGCAGCGTTGAGGGACGGACAGAATACGAGCAGTACTTC CSVEGRTEYEQYF
TRBJ1-1 - TRBV12-3/TRBV12-4 TRBD1 TGTGCCGTTCAACAGGGGGGAGACACTGAAGCTTTCTTT CAVQQGGDTEAFF
TRBJ2-7 - TRBV7-2 - TGTGCCAGCAGCTTAGCCAGGCGGGGACACCACGAGCAGTACTTC CASSLARRGHHEQYF
TRBJ2-4 few TRBV7-9 - TGTGCCAGCAGCTTAGAAGGTCAGAGAAACATTCAGTACTTC CASSLEGQRNIQYF
TRBJ1-4 - TRBV7-2 - TGTGCCAGCAGCTTAGGGAGGCGGGGGTACACCGAAAAACTGTTTTTT CASSLGRRGYTEKLFF
TRBJ1-2 - TRBV29-1 - TGCAGCGTTGAAGGACAGTTAGACGGCTACACCTTC CSVEGQLDGYTF
TRBJ1-5 few TRBV7-9 - TGTGCCAGCCGACGGGAGGGCAATCAGCCCCAGCATTTT CASRREGNQPQHF
TRBJ1-2 - TRBV2 - TGTGCCAGCAGTGCCAGCTATCGTGGCTACACCTTC CASSASYRGYTF
TRBJ1-5 - TRBV6-6 TRBD1 TGTGCCAGCAGTTACGAAGACAGGGAGATTTATAGCAATCAGCCCCAGCATTTT CASSYEDREIYSNQPQHF
TRBJ1-2 few TRBV7-2 - TGTGCCAGCAGCTTAGGCTTTGGGACACATGAAAATCTGGGGTATGGCTACACCTTC CASSLGFGTHENLGYGYTF
TRBJ1-1 many TRBV10-3 - TGTGCCATCAGTGAGTTAGGGTCTGGGGGAGGGACTGAAGCTTTCTTT CAISELGSGGGTEAFF
TRBJ2-5 many TRBV12-3/TRBV12-4 TRBD1 TGTGCCAGCAGTGGGACAGGAGTACGAGAGACCCAGTACTTC CASSGTGVRETQYF
TRBJ1-1 - TRBV7-9 TRBD1 TGTGCCAGCAGCTTTGGACAGGGTCTGGCTGAAGCTTTCTTT CASSFGQGLAEAFF
TRBJ2-1 - TRBV6-5 TRBD2 TGTGCCAGCAGCTACCAAGCGGGGGGGCCGGGAGGTGAGCAGTTCTTC CASSYQAGGPGGEQFF
TRBJ2-7 many TRBV7-2 - TGTGCCAGCAGGACCTCCTCGGGGGGCCAAGTCGAGCAGTACTTC CASRTSSGGQVEQYF
TRBJ2-7 few TRBV20-1 - TGCAGTGCTCACGCTAGCGCGGGCTACGAGCAGTACTTC CSAHASAGYEQYF
TRBJ2-7 few TRBV7-2 - TGTGCCAGCAGCTTAGGGTGGGGGTCTTCCTACGAGCAGTACTTC CASSLGWGSSYEQYF
TRBJ2-5 once TRBV6-5 TRBD2 TGTGCCAGCAGTTACTACCCGCGGGGGTCGCAAGAGACCCAGTACTTC CASSYYPRGSQETQYF
TRBJ2-7 few TRBV6-1 - TGTGCCAGCAGTGAAACAGGGACCTACGAGCAGTACTTC CASSETGTYEQYF
TRBJ2-7 few TRBV7-9 TRBD2 TGTGCCAGCAGCCCCAGGGAGGGAAACTCCTACGAGCAGTACTTC CASSPREGNSYEQYF
TRBJ1-1 - TRBV7-9 TRBD1 TGTGCCAGCAGAGGACAGGGCCGAACTGAAGCTTTCTTT CASRGQGRTEAFF
TRBJ2-3 - TRBV11-2 - TGTGCCAGCAGCTTCTCCCCCGTGTCGCCAGATACGCAGTATTTT CASSFSPVSPDTQYF
TRBJ2-3 - TRBV7-8 - TGTGCCAGCAGCTTAGAGCCAGGGCCATACACAGATACGCAGTATTTT CASSLEPGPYTDTQYF